These T cell receptor beta chains were read from a single sample in a study of Ad26.COV2.S vaccination and SARS-CoV-2 variants. Repertoires were generated with immunoSEQ multiplex PCR, while TCRdb's copy carries only in-frame clones and drops some. The sample yields approximately 400,000 clones, roughly 81% seen once. The sequencing here drew on peripheral blood, taken in a trial of Ad26.COV2.S vaccine versus placebo. These receptors were taken from a person aged 18-60 years who received the Ad26.COV2.S COVID-19 vaccine or a placebo. Both conserved end residues are part of each CDR3. Each record gives: D gene, V gene, CDR3 length, J gene, clone size, CDR3 protein, CDR3 DNA. The D gene is left open where the match is weak. Clone size appears in some rows only: once, few, many, or a class for an expanded clone.

.	TRBV5-1	16	TRBJ1-6	.	CASSSMGEGLYSPLHF	TGCGCCAGCAGCTCCATGGGGGAAGGATTATATTCACCCCTCCACTTT
TRBD1	TRBV11-2	14	TRBJ1-2	.	CASSLGQVNYGYTF	TGTGCCAGCAGCTTGGGACAGGTTAACTATGGCTACACCTTC
TRBD1	TRBV5-6	16	TRBJ1-3	.	CASSQGVTGGGNTIYF	TGTGCCAGCAGCCAAGGGGTCACAGGGGGCGGAAACACCATATATTTT
.	TRBV5-1	15	TRBJ2-7	.	CASSLGSGPRYEQYF	TGCGCCAGCAGCTTGGGGTCGGGGCCGCGCTACGAGCAGTACTTC
.	TRBV6-5	15	TRBJ1-1	.	CASHPSGRANTEAFF	TGTGCCAGCCATCCGTCGGGGAGGGCAAACACTGAAGCTTTCTTT
.	TRBV5-1	15	TRBJ2-3	once	CASSLDGWGTDTQYF	TGCGCCAGCAGCTTGGACGGGTGGGGCACAGATACGCAGTATTTT
.	TRBV2	13	TRBJ2-1	.	CASSDKRHNEQFF	TGTGCCAGCAGTGATAAGCGGCACAATGAGCAGTTCTTC
TRBD1	TRBV6-6	15	TRBJ1-1	once	CASSYSGQRNTEAFF	TGTGCCAGCAGTTACTCGGGACAGAGGAACACTGAAGCTTTCTTT
TRBD2	TRBV4-1	17	TRBJ2-1	.	CASSQDRASGFYNEQFF	TGCGCCAGCAGCCAAGATCGGGCTAGCGGATTCTACAATGAGCAGTTCTTC
.	TRBV2	15	TRBJ2-3	.	CASSEWGFLTDTQYF	TGTGCCAGCAGTGAATGGGGCTTTCTCACAGATACGCAGTATTTT
.	TRBV24-1	11	TRBJ2-1	.	CATSYGNEQFF	TGTGCCACCAGTTATGGGAATGAGCAGTTCTTC
TRBD2	TRBV15	17	TRBJ2-2	.	CATSRDLSGAVSGELFF	TGTGCCACCAGCAGAGATCTAAGCGGGGCCGTCAGCGGGGAGCTGTTTTTT
.	TRBV7-9	15	TRBJ1-1	once	CASSPLGGLDTEAFF	TGTGCCAGCAGCCCATTGGGGGGGTTGGACACTGAAGCTTTCTTT
.	TRBV7-2	13	TRBJ2-1	.	CASSSQWGDEQFF	TGTGCCAGCAGCTCCCAGTGGGGCGATGAGCAGTTCTTC
TRBD1	TRBV5-1	15	TRBJ2-3	once	CASSSTGSRGDTQYF	TGCGCCAGCAGCTCGACAGGGAGCCGCGGAGATACGCAGTATTTT
TRBD1	TRBV4-1	15	TRBJ2-7	.	CASSPLPGQAYEQYF	TGCGCCAGCAGCCCCCTCCCCGGACAGGCCTACGAGCAGTACTTC
TRBD2	TRBV19	18	TRBJ2-3	.	CASDQPRTSGRFTDTQYF	TGTGCCAGTGATCAACCCAGGACTAGCGGGAGGTTCACAGATACGCAGTATTTT
.	TRBV18	14	TRBJ2-5	.	CASSPDGGGKTQYF	TGTGCCAGCTCACCAGATGGGGGCGGAAAGACCCAGTACTTC
TRBD1	TRBV28	15	TRBJ2-7	.	CASSLRGQTLGEQYF	TGTGCCAGCAGTTTACGGGGACAGACTCTTGGGGAGCAGTACTTC
TRBD1	TRBV6-2/TRBV6-3	13	TRBJ2-7	.	CASSFRGSYEQYF	TGTGCCAGCAGTTTCAGGGGGTCCTACGAGCAGTACTTC
TRBD2	TRBV4-3	15	TRBJ2-1	.	CASSQGSGRIDEQFF	TGCGCCAGCAGCCAAGGAAGCGGGAGGATCGATGAGCAGTTCTTC
.	TRBV5-6	11	TRBJ2-1	once	CASSLEGEQFF	TGTGCCAGCAGCTTGGAGGGGGAGCAGTTCTTC
.	TRBV4-3	14	TRBJ1-5	.	CASSQDRVAQPQHF	TGCGCCAGCAGCCAAGACAGGGTCGCCCAGCCCCAGCATTTT
.	TRBV6-5	13	TRBJ1-5	.	CASSYQSNQPQHF	TGTGCCAGCAGTTACCAAAGCAATCAGCCCCAGCATTTT
.	TRBV7-8	16	TRBJ1-5	.	CASSLASGPSNQPQHF	TGTGCCAGCAGCTTAGCATCCGGGCCGAGCAATCAGCCCCAGCATTTT
.	TRBV7-8	13	TRBJ1-4	.	CASSSGYNEKLFF	TGTGCCAGCAGCTCCGGGTATAATGAAAAACTGTTTTTT
.	TRBV7-9	14	TRBJ1-5	.	CASSPSLGNQPQHF	TGTGCCAGCAGCCCCTCTTTAGGAAATCAGCCCCAGCATTTT
.	TRBV6-5	14	TRBJ2-7	.	CASSYSEGNYEQYF	TGTGCCAGCAGTTACTCGGAGGGAAACTACGAGCAGTACTTC
.	TRBV6-6	15	TRBJ1-1	.	CASSTRGFGNTEAFF	TGTGCCAGCAGTACCCGGGGCTTTGGGAACACTGAAGCTTTCTTT
.	TRBV4-1	15	TRBJ2-7	.	CASSQDRQGFNEQYF	TGCGCCAGCAGCCAAGATCGGCAGGGTTTCAACGAGCAGTACTTC
TRBD2	TRBV19	16	TRBJ2-7	.	CASSEGLAGGGYEQYF	TGTGCCAGTAGCGAGGGACTAGCGGGAGGGGGCTACGAGCAGTACTTC
TRBD1	TRBV5-1	13	TRBJ2-2	.	CASSLQGAGELFF	TGCGCCAGCAGCTTACAGGGGGCCGGGGAGCTGTTTTTT
.	TRBV19	16	TRBJ1-4	.	CASSITLGKANEKLFF	TGTGCCAGTAGTATAACGTTGGGGAAGGCAAATGAAAAACTGTTTTTT
TRBD2	TRBV7-6	12	TRBJ2-7	.	CASSGGVYEQYF	TGTGCCAGCAGCGGGGGGGTCTACGAGCAGTACTTC
.	TRBV5-6	15	TRBJ1-2	once	CASSLTEYFNYGYTF	TGTGCCAGCAGCTTGACAGAGTACTTTAACTATGGCTACACCTTC
.	TRBV7-2	14	TRBJ1-4	once	CASSFFQVNEKLFF	TGTGCCAGCAGCTTTTTCCAGGTTAATGAAAAACTGTTTTTT
.	TRBV4-1	14	TRBJ2-1	few	CASSNPLVNNEQFF	TGCGCCAGCAGCAATCCACTGGTGAACAATGAGCAGTTCTTC
.	TRBV24-1	16	TRBJ1-4	once	CATSDPGTGKNEKLFF	TGTGCCACCAGTGACCCTGGGACCGGGAAGAATGAAAAACTGTTTTTT
TRBD1	TRBV7-9	18	TRBJ1-5	.	CASSSGQGVGSSNQPQHF	TGTGCCAGCAGCTCCGGACAGGGAGTCGGGTCAAGCAATCAGCCCCAGCATTTT
TRBD1	TRBV28	15	TRBJ2-7	.	CASSLRDRTYYEQYF	TGTGCCAGCAGTTTAAGGGACAGGACTTACTACGAGCAGTACTTC
.	TRBV11-1	13	TRBJ1-4	.	CASSFLVNEKLFF	TGTGCCAGCAGCTTCTTGGTTAATGAAAAACTGTTTTTT
TRBD1	TRBV11-2	13	TRBJ1-1	.	CASRYRGGTEAFF	TGTGCCAGCAGGTACAGGGGGGGCACTGAAGCTTTCTTT
TRBD2	TRBV6-2/TRBV6-3	19	TRBJ2-6	.	CASSYSIAGGPHGANVLTF	TGTGCCAGCAGTTACTCCATAGCGGGAGGGCCTCATGGGGCCAACGTCCTGACTTTC
.	TRBV28	13	TRBJ2-5	.	CASSSVAAETQYF	TGTGCCAGCAGTTCCGTGGCGGCAGAGACCCAGTACTTC
.	TRBV3-1/TRBV3-2	15	TRBJ2-7	.	CASSQLWDWAYEQYF	TGTGCCAGCAGCCAACTTTGGGACTGGGCCTACGAGCAGTACTTC
TRBD2	TRBV6-5	13	TRBJ2-2	few	CASSLAGWGELFF	TGTGCCAGCAGCCTAGCGGGATGGGGGGAGCTGTTTTTT
.	TRBV2	15	TRBJ1-2	.	CASNPDSPLNYGYTF	TGTGCCAGCAATCCGGACAGTCCTTTAAACTATGGCTACACCTTC
TRBD2	TRBV11-3	15	TRBJ2-1	.	CASSLVSGTSDEQFF	TGTGCCAGCAGCTTAGTTAGTGGGACTAGCGATGAGCAGTTCTTC
.	TRBV6-6	12	TRBJ1-2	few	CASSYQGYGYTF	TGTGCCAGCAGTTACCAGGGCTATGGCTACACCTTC
TRBD1	TRBV4-3	18	TRBJ1-2	.	CASSQDLLQGAIHYGYTF	TGCGCCAGCAGCCAAGATCTTCTACAGGGGGCTATCCACTATGGCTACACCTTC
TRBD1	TRBV6-2/TRBV6-3	17	TRBJ1-1	.	CASSHDRGLFMNTEAFF	TGTGCCAGCAGTCACGACAGGGGACTATTCATGAACACTGAAGCTTTCTTT
TRBD1	TRBV30	16	TRBJ1-6	few	CAWGTTGSLRNSPLHF	TGTGCCTGGGGGACGACAGGGAGTCTCCGCAATTCACCCCTCCACTTT